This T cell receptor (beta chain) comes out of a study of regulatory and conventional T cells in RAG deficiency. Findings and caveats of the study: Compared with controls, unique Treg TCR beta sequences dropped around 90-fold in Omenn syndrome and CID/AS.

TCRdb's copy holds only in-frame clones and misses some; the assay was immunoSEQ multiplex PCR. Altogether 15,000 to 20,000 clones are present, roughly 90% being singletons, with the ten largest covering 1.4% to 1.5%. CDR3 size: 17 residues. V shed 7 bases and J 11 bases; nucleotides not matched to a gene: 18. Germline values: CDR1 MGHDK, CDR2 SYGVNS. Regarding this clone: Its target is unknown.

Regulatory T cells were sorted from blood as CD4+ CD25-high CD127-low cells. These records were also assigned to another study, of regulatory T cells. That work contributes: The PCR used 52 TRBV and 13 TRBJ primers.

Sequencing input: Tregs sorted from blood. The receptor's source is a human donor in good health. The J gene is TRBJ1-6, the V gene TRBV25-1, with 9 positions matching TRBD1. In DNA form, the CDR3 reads TGTGCCAGCACCGAAGGTAGCGGACAGGGGACTCTACCACCCCTCCACTTT. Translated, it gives CASTEGSGQGTLPPLHF.